These 23 T cell receptor beta chains originate from one sample sequenced in a study of Ad26.COV2.S vaccination and SARS-CoV-2 variants. Described treatment: roughly 20 received Ad26.COV2.S at low or high dose, single or two shots; roughly five received placebo; per-sample allocation not given. On day 63 after the first injection, vaccine and placebo recipients gave samples. TCRdb's copy holds only in-frame clones and misses some; the assay was immunoSEQ multiplex PCR. The table lists about 320,000 clones, about 85% of them singletons. The sequences come from peripheral blood, collected in a trial of Ad26.COV2.S vaccine versus placebo. Receptors originate from a person aged 18-65 years who received the Ad26.COV2.S COVID-19 vaccine or a placebo.

V gene TRBV10-3 combines with J gene TRBJ2-3, with D possibly matching TRBD1 (5 bases). V lost 7 bases and J lost 1, with 6 bases in between. The CDR3 has 12 amino acids. Germline V CDR1 and CDR2: ENHRY, SYGVKD. CDR3 in amino acids: CAIKGGTDTQYF. CDR3 DNA sequence: TGTGCCATCAAAGGGGGCACAGATACGCAGTATTTT.

The rearrangement joins TRBV10-3 to TRBJ2-1, with 10 bases that match TRBD2. Looked up from germline, CDR1 is ENHRY and CDR2 is SYGVKD. The CDR3 is 13 amino acids. J lost 4 bases, V lost 9 bases, and 3 bases had no gene match. This CDR3 reads CAIGTSEYNEQFF. For the CDR3, the DNA is TGTGCCATAGGGACTAGCGAATACAATGAGCAGTTCTTC.

The chain uses TRBV7-8 and TRBJ1-1, with 7 bases fitting TRBD1. With 5 bases clipped from V and 3 bases from J, the junction kept 3 bases outside the gene matches. Germline V gene sequence: CDR1 SGHVS, CDR2 FQNEAQ. This CDR3 has 13 amino acids. The chain's CDR3 is CASSETGHTEAFF. The CDR3 DNA reads as TGTGCCAGCAGCGAGACAGGGCACACTGAAGCTTTCTTT.

The sample holds one count of this clone. This chain links TRBV12-3 or TRBV12-4 with TRBJ1-1, with D hard to call. Trimming left V 3 bases short and J 3 bases short, with 8 bases between. The CDR3 is 13 amino acids. The CDR3, as DNA: TGTGCCAGCAGTTTTAAGGCGGACACTGAAGCTTTCTTT. The encoded protein is CASSFKADTEAFF.

This chain joins TRBV3-1 (or the pseudogene TRBV3-2) and TRBJ2-5; a possible D gene is TRBD1 (5 bases). This CDR3 contains 15 residues. V was trimmed by 4 bases and J by 5 bases, leaving 17 bases between them. Germline V gene data show CDR1 as LGHDT and CDR2 as YNNKEL (reference sequence). CDR3 coding DNA: TGTGCCAGCAGCCGCCGACAGACTGGAGAGGAGACCCAGTACTTC. Protein: CASSRRQTGEETQYF.

The gene calls are TRBV5-1 and TRBJ1-1; a possible D gene is TRBD1 (5 bases). The CDR3 loop spans 18 amino acids. V gave up 3 bases and J gave up 4 bases, with 25 bases separating them. In germline, CDR1 is SGHRS, CDR2 YFSETQ. In nucleotides, the CDR3 is TGCGCCAGCAGCTGGGGCACGAGAGGGTTTGAGTTAGGCACTGAAGCTTTCTTT. Amino acid sequence: CASSWGTRGFELGTEAFF.

This clone showed up just once. The chain employs TRBV7-2 and TRBJ2-7; 7 bases line up with TRBD1. Germline V gene sequence: CDR1 SGHTA, CDR2 FQGNSA. This CDR3 spans 15 amino acids. The V and J ends lost 4 bases and 6 bases, in that order; junction bases with no gene match: 12. CDR3: CASSSPQGVGFEQYF. Here the CDR3 DNA reads TGTGCCAGCAGCTCGCCCCAGGGGGTTGGATTCGAGCAGTACTTC.

J is TRBJ2-7 and V is TRBV15; no clear D gene. The CDR3 spans 14 residues. From germline, CDR1 is LNHNV and CDR2 YYDKDF (reference sequence). Trimming removed 8 bases at V and 6 bases at J, with 20 bases between. CDR3 region: CATAVGPKSGEQYF. CDR3 DNA sequence: TGTGCCACCGCCGTGGGTCCCAAGTCAGGCGAGCAGTACTTC.

J is TRBJ2-7 and V is TRBV2, with D perhaps matching TRBD1 or TRBD2 (5 bases each). Germline V lookup: CDR1 SNHLY, CDR2 FYNNEI. This CDR3 has 14 residues. The V end lost 3 bases, the J end lost 3 bases, and 12 bases lay between the germline ends. The CDR3 is CASSDRTRGYEQYF. CDR3 in DNA: TGTGCCAGCAGTGACAGGACACGGGGCTACGAGCAGTACTTC.

The genes are TRBV6-1 and TRBJ1-2; D perhaps matches TRBD1 (6 bases). The germline CDR1 and CDR2 sequences are MNHNS and SASEGT. V shed 2 bases and J shed 4 bases, with 11 bases lying between them. This CDR3 region has 14 residues. In DNA, the CDR3 is TGTGCCAGCAGTGAAAGGGGGACCCCCTATGGCTACACCTTC. This translates into CASSERGTPYGYTF.

The chain uses TRBV6-5 and TRBJ1-1; D perhaps matches TRBD1 (5 bases). The CDR3 runs 12 residues. Germline CDR1 MNHEY, CDR2 SVGAGI. The ends were cut back, 7 bases at V and 3 bases at J, with 9 bases in the middle. CDR3 sequence reads: CASKRGDTEAFF. In DNA form, the CDR3 reads TGTGCCAGCAAACGAGGGGACACTGAAGCTTTCTTT.

This CDR3 reads CASSSEGRTEAFF. The CDR3 DNA is TGTGCCAGCAGTTCTGAGGGGCGCACTGAAGCTTTCTTT. The gene calls are TRBV12-3 or TRBV12-4 and TRBJ1-1; D possibly corresponds to TRBD1 (5 bases). This CDR3 spans 13 amino acids. The V end lost 4 bases, the J end lost 4 bases, and 10 bases lay between the germline ends.

V gene TRBV28 combines with J gene TRBJ1-2; tentatively, D is TRBD1 (6 bases). This CDR3 is built from 15 residues. Trimming stripped 2 bases from V and 2 bases from J, with 12 bases between. Germline values: CDR1 MDHEN, CDR2 SYDVKM. The CDR3 region has the DNA TGTGCCAGCAGTTTAAGGGGGGGCCTAAACTATGGCTACACCTTC. Translated: CASSLRGGLNYGYTF.

The chain combines TRBV9 with TRBJ1-5; 7 bases match TRBD1. The CDR3 sequence is 15 residues long. Germline CDR1 and CDR2: SGDLS and YYNGEE. Trimming at V came to 0 bases and at J to 6 bases, leaving 6 bases not matched to a gene. CDR3 amino acids: CASSVGGTDSQPQHF. The CDR3 DNA reads as TGTGCCAGCAGCGTAGGTGGGACAGATAGTCAGCCCCAGCATTTT.

This chain uses TRBV19 with TRBJ1-5, with a possible D match to TRBD1 (6 bases). CDR1 LNHDA and CDR2 SQIVND come from the germline V gene (reference sequence). CDR3 length equals 13 residues. Between the trimmed V and J ends, which lost 4 bases and 6 bases, there was a span of 10 bases. The CDR3 loop reads CASSTGQPQPQHF. CDR3 in DNA: TGTGCCAGTAGTACAGGACAGCCTCAGCCCCAGCATTTT.

Worth noting for this clone: The junction departs from the called germline gene at one end, perhaps through a read error. This chain joins TRBV27 and TRBJ1-4; D remains unclear. CDR3 size: 14 residues. Germline CDR1 is MNHEY and CDR2 is SMNVEV (reference sequence). CDR3 in amino acids: CASSISHRNEKLFF. The CDR3 region has the DNA TGTGCCAGCAGTATATCCCACAGAAATGAAAAACTGTTTTTT.

The chain joins TRBV2 to TRBJ1-1, with D tentatively TRBD1 (6 bases). Germline-derived CDR1 and CDR2 are SNHLY and FYNNEI. CDR3 length: 14 amino acids. V gave up 4 bases and J gave up 5 bases, with 14 bases separating them. CDR3 loop: CASSGGQYATEAFF. The DNA of the CDR3 is TGTGCCAGCAGTGGCGGACAGTATGCGACTGAAGCTTTCTTT. The full variable domain, completed using reference TRBV2 and TRBJ1-1, is EPEVTQTPSHQVTQMGQEVILRCVPISNHLYFYWYRQILGQKVEFLVSFYNNEISEKSEIFDDQFSVERPDGSNFTLKIRSTKLEDSAMYFCASSGGQYATEAFFGQGTRLTVV.

The genes are TRBV14 and TRBJ2-1; possible D gene TRBD2, 7 bases. The germline V and J ends were trimmed by 4 bases and 4 bases, with 20 bases remaining between them. This CDR3 spans 17 amino acids. Germline CDR1 is SGHDN and CDR2 is FVKESK. The CDR3 bases are TGTGCCAGCAGCCCTCATCGAGGGGGGGCGGAGTACAATGAGCAGTTCTTC. Its translation: CASSPHRGGAEYNEQFF.

The rearrangement joins TRBV11-3 to TRBJ2-7; 8 positions match TRBD2. V lost 5 bases to trimming and J lost 1 base; unmatched junction nucleotides: 4. The germline V gene has CDR1 SGHNT and CDR2 YENEEA. The CDR3 runs 14 residues. The CDR3 DNA reads as TGTGCCAGCAGCAAGCGGGAGTCTTCCTACGAGCAGTACTTC. Residues: CASSKRESSYEQYF.

The rearrangement uses TRBV7-3 and TRBJ1-2; 7 nucleotides match TRBD1. Germline CDR1 and CDR2: SGHTA and FQGTGA. The ends lost 5 bases at V and 8 bases at J; junction bases unmatched: 11. This CDR3 spans 14 amino acids. The CDR3 DNA reads as TGTGCCAGCAGCAAAACGGGAGGGGGCGAAGGCTACACCTTC. Its protein is CASSKTGGGEGYTF.

The chain recombines TRBV24-1 with TRBJ2-7; the D is unclear. CDR1 and CDR2 (germline): KGHDR, SFDVKD. Trimming cost V 3 bases and J 0 bases, with 11 bases left between them. CDR3 length equals 15 residues. The CDR3 region is CATSDSRRSSYEQYF. The CDR3 coding sequence is TGTGCCACCAGTGATAGTCGACGGAGCTCCTACGAGCAGTACTTC.

V and J are TRBV5-5 and TRBJ2-5; D gene unclear. The V end lost 3 bases, the J end lost 5 bases, and 17 bases lay between the germline ends. CDR3 length: 15 amino acids. Looked up from germline, CDR1 is SGHKS and CDR2 is YYEKEE (reference sequence). The CDR3 DNA follows: TGTGCCAGCAGCTCAGAGATAGGCCCGCGGGAGACCCAGTACTTC. Encoded protein: CASSSEIGPRETQYF.

With regard to this clone: Other DNA sequences within the sample encode an identical CDR3. The rearrangement links TRBV30 to TRBJ1-5, with D uncertain. With 0 bases removed from V and 4 bases from J, the gap between germline ends came to 7 bases. Germline V lookup: CDR1 GTSNPN, CDR2 SVGIG (reference sequence). The CDR3 runs to 13 residues. The CDR3 nucleotides are TGTGCCTGGAGTGTAAGGGAGAATCAGCCCCAGCATTTT. Its protein product is CAWSVRENQPQHF.